This T cell receptor (beta chain) is drawn from a study of technical replicates of blood from a handful of donors. CDR1 is SNHLY and CDR2 is FYNNEI in the germline V gene. The CDR3 is made up of 17 amino acids. V lost 6 bases, J lost 3 bases, and 22 bases lay in between. Using immunoSEQ multiplex PCR, the repertoire was profiled, and TCRdb retains in-frame clones only, with some absent. Among more than 65,000 clones listed, 95% were seen once. This receptor was obtained from a human donor in good health. The material sequenced was T cells isolated from PBMCs. This chain connects TRBV2 to TRBJ2-3, with D perhaps matching TRBD2 (6 bases). CDR3 loop: CASSSWRKGTETDTQYF. In DNA form, the CDR3 reads TGTGCCAGCAGCAGTTGGCGAAAAGGGACTGAAACAGATACGCAGTATTTT.